The clone carrying this T cell receptor beta chain has only a few counts. The target antigen is unknown. The record originates from a study of cytomegalovirus exposure and HLA in healthy donors. Regarding the study as a whole: Donors belonging to an Asian-associated ancestry cluster reportedly showed fewer N-insertions in productive TCRs than the roughly 700-donor mean, according to what a later analysis found.

The PCR ran on 60 Vbeta and 13 Jbeta primers. Only in-frame clones appear in the TCRdb table, and some are missing; sequencing was by immunoSEQ multiplex PCR. Here the sample spans some 170,000 clones, roughly 76% being singletons. Losses at the gene ends were 9 bases for V and 8 bases for J; bases not matched to a gene: 6. Germline-derived CDR1 and CDR2 are LNHDA and SQIVND (reference sequence). The CDR3 length is 12 residues. The sequenced sample was PBMCs. This receptor was obtained from a woman aged 45-59 years in good health and CMV-seronegative. The chain links TRBV19 to TRBJ1-2; TRBD1 matches at 10 bases. The CDR3 DNA follows: TGTGCCAGCCAGGGACAGGGGATCGGCTACACCTTC. Protein product: CASQGQGIGYTF.